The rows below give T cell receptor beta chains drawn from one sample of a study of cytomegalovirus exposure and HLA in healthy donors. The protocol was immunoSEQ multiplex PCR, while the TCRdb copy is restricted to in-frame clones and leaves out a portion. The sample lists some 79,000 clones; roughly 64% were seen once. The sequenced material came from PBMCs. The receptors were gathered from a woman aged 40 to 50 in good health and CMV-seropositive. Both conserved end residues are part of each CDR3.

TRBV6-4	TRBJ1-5	CASSPGALQPQHF
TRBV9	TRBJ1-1	CASSGQGLAEAFF
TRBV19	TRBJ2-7	CASSNTGGHYEQYF
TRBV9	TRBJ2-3	CASSVSGQSTDTQYF
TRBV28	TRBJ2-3	CASSLTSGSLPSSTDTQYF
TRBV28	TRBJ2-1	CASKLPTSGGNEQFF
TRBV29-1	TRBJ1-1	CSTRANKRGRNTEAFF
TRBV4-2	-	CASSLDRHEQYF
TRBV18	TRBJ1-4	CASSPGQGATNEKLFF
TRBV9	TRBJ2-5	CASSVSGSPLGETQYF
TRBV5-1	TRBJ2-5	CASSLLGGEGEAQYF
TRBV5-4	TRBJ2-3	CASSPGGSRGDTQYF
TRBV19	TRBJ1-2	CASSPRGLGYTF
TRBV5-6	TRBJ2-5	CASSFGFQETQYF
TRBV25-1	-	CASSDATSGIYEQYF
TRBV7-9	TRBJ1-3	CASSSLPLNYSGNTIYF
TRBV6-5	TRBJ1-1	CASSYEGVTEAFF
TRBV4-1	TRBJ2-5	CASSPGGQGRETQYF
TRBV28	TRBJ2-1	CASSSDGTGNNEQFF
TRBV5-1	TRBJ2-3	CASSFSVQREIDTQYF
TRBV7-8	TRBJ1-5	CASSDSRGYSNQPQHF
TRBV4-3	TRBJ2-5	CASSFGQGRETQYF
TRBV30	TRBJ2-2	CAWRQSGSTGELFF
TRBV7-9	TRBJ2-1	CASSARLAGALGNEQFF
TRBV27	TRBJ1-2	CASSSGQGEGYTF
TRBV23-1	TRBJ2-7	CASSPPLAGDYEQYF
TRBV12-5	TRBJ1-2	CASGWRQGQANYGYTF
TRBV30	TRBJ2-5	CAWRELFGASGRGEETQYF
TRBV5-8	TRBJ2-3	CASSPGLAGFTDTQYF
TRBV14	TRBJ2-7	CASSPNRQTAYEQYF
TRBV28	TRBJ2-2	CASSLGRNTGELFF
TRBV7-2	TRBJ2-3	CASRSRLAGTDTQYF
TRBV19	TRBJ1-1	CASSIGPANTEAFF
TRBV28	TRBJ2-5	CASSLPGLAGGETQYF
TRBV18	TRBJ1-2	CASSPPQAHRLGYTF
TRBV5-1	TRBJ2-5	CASRNSGGKETQYF
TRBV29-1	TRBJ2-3	CSVDRPGSSTDTQYF
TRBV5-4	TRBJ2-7	CASSQGQGVYEQYF
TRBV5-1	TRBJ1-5	CASTFPSLDRGQDSNQPQHF
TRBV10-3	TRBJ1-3	CAISPTASGNTIYF
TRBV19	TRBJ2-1	CASSIVASGNEQFF
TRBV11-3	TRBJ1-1	CASSFNGGSEAFF
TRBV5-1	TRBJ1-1	CASSSRTGGQSEAFF
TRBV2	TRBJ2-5	CASNQVSETQYF
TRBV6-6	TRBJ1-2	CASSPIIDNYGYTF
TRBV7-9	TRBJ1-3	CASSSTGTGPGNTIYF
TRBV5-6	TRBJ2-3	CASSPPSLAGRDTQYF
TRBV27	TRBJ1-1	CASSRPSLKKTGATYTEAFF
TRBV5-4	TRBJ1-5	CASSLGGLQPQHF
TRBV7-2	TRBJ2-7	CASSPGLAAYEQYF
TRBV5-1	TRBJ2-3	CASRLDFNTDTQYF
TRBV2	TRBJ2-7	CASSETDSYEQYF
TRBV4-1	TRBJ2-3	CASSQEAGTGGLWTDTQYF
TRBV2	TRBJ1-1	CASSGWLGQDNEAFF